Sequencing of this T cell receptor (beta chain) was carried out in a study of blood T cell repertoires in COVID-19. Study context: Samples of COVID-19 (acute and convalescent) were obtained from the United States, Italy and Spain.

This clone was detected only a few times. As processed by the authors: Reference gene primer amplification yielded estimated nucleated cell counts. Sequencing was performed with immunoSEQ multiplex PCR; in TCRdb, only in-frame clones are kept and a portion is missing. Clone size and V and J calls were adopted from that table, with D and trimming inferred from the DNA. The sample contains some 300,000 clones, around 90% of which appear only once. In terms of age and location, participants ranged from roughly 18 to 90 years and lived in about 25 US areas. Participants had their cohort set by participant-reported clinical history. Sequencing used PBMCs or T cells enriched from blood (not recorded which). The receptor comes from a middle-aged woman who had recovered from COVID-19.

CDR3: CASSESYQFPGTQNYNEQFF. CDR3 sequence (DNA): TGCGCCAGCAGTGAGTCGTACCAATTCCCCGGGACTCAAAACTACAATGAGCAGTTCTTC. The chain recombines TRBV10-1 with TRBJ2-1, with a tentative D call TRBD2 (6 bases). The CDR3 runs 20 residues. Germline lookup yields CDR1 WNHNN and CDR2 SYGVQD (reference sequence). Trimming took off 0 bases at V and 3 bases at J, with 24 bases between the two ends.